This TCR beta chain was recovered during a study of blood T cell repertoires in COVID-19. Looking at the study overall: Acute and convalescent COVID-19 specimens originated in the United States, Italy and Spain. PBMCs, B-cell-depleted T cells, or T cells provided the cDNA or gDNA that made up the material.

CDR1 is SGHTS and CDR2 is YDEGEE in the germline V gene. The CDR3 is 15 residues long. Trimming pared 0 bases from V and 2 bases from J, leaving 12 bases between. As processed by the authors: Amplified reference gene primers provided the basis for estimating nucleated cell counts. TCRdb's copy holds only in-frame clones and misses some; the assay was immunoSEQ multiplex PCR. V, J and clone size were drawn from that table, and D and trimming were deduced from the DNA. The sample shows fewer than 200,000 clones, roughly 85% of them seen only once. The sequenced sample was peripheral blood. The TCR comes from a woman aged 60 to 75 with acute or convalescent COVID-19. The V call is TRBV5-8, the J call TRBJ2-7; D might be TRBD2 (5 bases). Written as DNA, the CDR3 is TGTGCCAGCAGCTTGGCCTCGGTCGGGACCTACGAGCAGTACTTC. Encoded protein: CASSLASVGTYEQYF.